A selection of T cell receptor beta chains follows, all from one sample in a study of blood T cell repertoires in COVID-19. TCRdb's table, derived via immunoSEQ multiplex PCR, lists solely in-frame clones and lacks some. The sample lists roughly 120,000 clones, around 80% occurring once. The sample taken for sequencing was peripheral blood. All receptors derive from a woman at least 80 years old with acute or convalescent COVID-19. Each CDR3 is given with its conserved first and last residue. Fields, in order: D gene, V gene, clone size, J gene, CDR3 DNA, CDR3 protein. The D gene is left open where the match is weak. Some rows mark clone size as missing; the rest say once, few, many or name a class of expanded clone.

d_gene: -; v_gene: TRBV5-6; abundance: -; j_gene: TRBJ2-7; CDR3nt: TGTGCCAGCAGCTTGGGCGGGTACGAGCAGTACTTC; CDR3aa: CASSLGGYEQYF
d_gene: TRBD2; v_gene: TRBV7-2; abundance: -; j_gene: TRBJ2-1; CDR3nt: TGTGCCAGTTCCCCGGGGGGGGGCCTAGAGCAGTTCTTC; CDR3aa: CASSPGGGLEQFF
d_gene: TRBD2; v_gene: TRBV7-6; abundance: -; j_gene: TRBJ2-1; CDR3nt: TGTGCCAGCAGCTTAGGAGCGGGGAGCTCCTACAATGAGCAGTTCTTC; CDR3aa: CASSLGAGSSYNEQFF
d_gene: TRBD1; v_gene: TRBV6-5; abundance: -; j_gene: TRBJ1-2; CDR3nt: TGTGCCAGCAGCGAGGGGACAGCTCATTATGGCTACACCTTC; CDR3aa: CASSEGTAHYGYTF
d_gene: TRBD1; v_gene: TRBV3-1/TRBV3-2; abundance: -; j_gene: TRBJ1-1; CDR3nt: TGTGCCAGCAGGGACAGGGGGAATAAAAACACTGAAGCTTTCTTT; CDR3aa: CASRDRGNKNTEAFF
d_gene: TRBD2; v_gene: TRBV2; abundance: -; j_gene: TRBJ2-3; CDR3nt: TGTGCCAGCAGTGGCCCCGGGACTACCTTACTAGATACGCAGTATTTT; CDR3aa: CASSGPGTTLLDTQYF
d_gene: TRBD1; v_gene: TRBV12-3/TRBV12-4; abundance: -; j_gene: TRBJ1-2; CDR3nt: TGTGCCAGCAGATCCGGGACAGACTATGGCTACACCTTC; CDR3aa: CASRSGTDYGYTF
d_gene: TRBD2; v_gene: TRBV6-4; abundance: few; j_gene: TRBJ2-3; CDR3nt: TGTGCCAGCAGTGACACTAGCGGGGGAGCAGATACGCAGTATTTT; CDR3aa: CASSDTSGGADTQYF
d_gene: TRBD1; v_gene: TRBV9; abundance: -; j_gene: TRBJ2-1; CDR3nt: TGTGCCAGCAGCCCCACCTCTCGGACAGGGGCCTCCTACAATGAGCAGTTCTTC; CDR3aa: CASSPTSRTGASYNEQFF
d_gene: TRBD1; v_gene: TRBV7-9; abundance: -; j_gene: TRBJ1-2; CDR3nt: TGTGCCAGCAGCTCCCGGCAGGGGGCATCTTCCTATGGCTACACCTTC; CDR3aa: CASSSRQGASSYGYTF
d_gene: -; v_gene: TRBV3-1/TRBV3-2; abundance: -; j_gene: TRBJ1-1; CDR3nt: TGTGCCAGCAGCCAAGAGTCCGGGTTCGCTGAAGCTTTCTTT; CDR3aa: CASSQESGFAEAFF
d_gene: TRBD2; v_gene: TRBV10-2; abundance: few; j_gene: TRBJ2-7; CDR3nt: TGCGCCACCCTCTGGACTAGCGGGGCCTACGAGCAGTACTTC; CDR3aa: CATLWTSGAYEQYF
d_gene: -; v_gene: TRBV6-5; abundance: -; j_gene: TRBJ2-7; CDR3nt: TGTGCCACCAGCGACAGCTCCTACGAGCAGTACTTC; CDR3aa: CATSDSSYEQYF
d_gene: -; v_gene: TRBV24-1; abundance: -; j_gene: TRBJ2-3; CDR3nt: TGTGCCACCAGTGATTTGGGCAGCACAGATACGCAGTATTTT; CDR3aa: CATSDLGSTDTQYF
d_gene: TRBD1; v_gene: TRBV9; abundance: -; j_gene: TRBJ1-2; CDR3nt: TGTGCCAGCAGCGGCGCCCGGGACAGGGAGGGCGGCTACACCTTC; CDR3aa: CASSGARDREGGYTF
d_gene: -; v_gene: TRBV9; abundance: -; j_gene: TRBJ1-1; CDR3nt: TGTGCCAGCAGCGATAGACAGGAGCTGAACACTGAAGCTTTCTTT; CDR3aa: CASSDRQELNTEAFF
d_gene: TRBD2; v_gene: TRBV4-2; abundance: -; j_gene: TRBJ2-7; CDR3nt: TGTGCCAGCAGCCAAGAGCGGGGGGGCCGGTACGAGCAGTACTTC; CDR3aa: CASSQERGGRYEQYF
d_gene: TRBD1; v_gene: TRBV7-8; abundance: -; j_gene: TRBJ1-1; CDR3nt: TGTGCCAGCAGCCCTCGACAGGGACTGGACACTGAAGCTTTCTTT; CDR3aa: CASSPRQGLDTEAFF
d_gene: -; v_gene: TRBV7-7; abundance: -; j_gene: TRBJ2-3; CDR3nt: TGTGCTAGCAGCTTAGGGGTAGCTACTGACGTTACGCAGTATTTT; CDR3aa: CASSLGVATDVTQYF
d_gene: -; v_gene: TRBV20-1; abundance: -; j_gene: TRBJ1-1; CDR3nt: TGCAGTGCTAGTATAGGGGGCACTGAAGCTTTCTTT; CDR3aa: CSASIGGTEAFF
d_gene: -; v_gene: TRBV10-1; abundance: -; j_gene: TRBJ2-2; CDR3nt: TGCGCCAGCAGGACAGGTGGGGAGACCGGGGAGCTGTTTTTT; CDR3aa: CASRTGGETGELFF
d_gene: -; v_gene: TRBV19; abundance: -; j_gene: TRBJ1-1; CDR3nt: TGTGCCAGTAGTATCGAGGGCAGCACTGAAGCTTTCTTT; CDR3aa: CASSIEGSTEAFF
d_gene: -; v_gene: TRBV7-9; abundance: -; j_gene: TRBJ2-3; CDR3nt: TGTGCCAGCAGCTTAGTAGCGGACACAGATACGCAGTATTTT; CDR3aa: CASSLVADTDTQYF
d_gene: TRBD2; v_gene: TRBV3-1/TRBV3-2; abundance: -; j_gene: TRBJ2-5; CDR3nt: TGTGCCAGCAGCCTAGCGGGGGGGGAGGAGACCCAGTACTTC; CDR3aa: CASSLAGGEETQYF
d_gene: -; v_gene: TRBV3-1/TRBV3-2; abundance: -; j_gene: TRBJ1-2; CDR3nt: TGTGCCAGCAGCCTTTCAAACTATGGCTACACCTTC; CDR3aa: CASSLSNYGYTF
d_gene: TRBD1; v_gene: TRBV29-1; abundance: -; j_gene: TRBJ1-2; CDR3nt: TGCAGCGTTGCTGGGACAGGGTATGGCTACACCTTC; CDR3aa: CSVAGTGYGYTF
d_gene: TRBD1; v_gene: TRBV5-6; abundance: -; j_gene: TRBJ2-7; CDR3nt: TGTGCCAGCGATACCCAGGGGACAGGGTCGACGGGCGAGCAGTACTTC; CDR3aa: CASDTQGTGSTGEQYF
d_gene: -; v_gene: TRBV7-9; abundance: -; j_gene: TRBJ2-1; CDR3nt: TGTGCCAGCACTCCACGTGGCGGGGTCCCTAAGAGCTCCTACAATGAGCAGTTCTTC; CDR3aa: CASTPRGGVPKSSYNEQFF
d_gene: -; v_gene: TRBV7-9; abundance: -; j_gene: TRBJ1-3; CDR3nt: TGTGCCAGCAGCCACAGCTCTGGAAACACCATATATTTT; CDR3aa: CASSHSSGNTIYF
d_gene: -; v_gene: TRBV6-2/TRBV6-3; abundance: -; j_gene: TRBJ1-5; CDR3nt: TGTGCCAGCAGTTTACCAGGCAGGGCGGGCAATCAGCCCCAGCATTTT; CDR3aa: CASSLPGRAGNQPQHF
d_gene: TRBD1; v_gene: TRBV10-2; abundance: -; j_gene: TRBJ1-2; CDR3nt: TGCGCCAGCAGCGAGGACAGGGGTGGTGGCTACACCTTC; CDR3aa: CASSEDRGGGYTF
d_gene: -; v_gene: TRBV30; abundance: few; j_gene: TRBJ1-6; CDR3nt: TGTGCCTGGAGCTGGCAGGGTACCCTCCACTTT; CDR3aa: CAWSWQGTLHF
d_gene: -; v_gene: TRBV10-3; abundance: -; j_gene: TRBJ2-2; CDR3nt: TGTGCCATCGGGGCAGGCCAGGGTGGGGAGCTGTTTTTT; CDR3aa: CAIGAGQGGELFF
d_gene: TRBD1; v_gene: TRBV10-3; abundance: few; j_gene: TRBJ1-1; CDR3nt: TGTGCCATCAGTGAGTCGATAGGTAGGGGGCTGGACACTGAAGCTTTCTTT; CDR3aa: CAISESIGRGLDTEAFF
d_gene: -; v_gene: TRBV12-3/TRBV12-4; abundance: -; j_gene: TRBJ1-2; CDR3nt: TGTGCCAGCAGTCTCGACAGTTATGGCTACACCTTC; CDR3aa: CASSLDSYGYTF
d_gene: TRBD1; v_gene: TRBV2; abundance: once; j_gene: TRBJ2-3; CDR3nt: TGTGCCAGCAGTCGTAGACAGGGCTACACAGATACGCAGTATTTT; CDR3aa: CASSRRQGYTDTQYF
d_gene: TRBD2; v_gene: TRBV11-2; abundance: -; j_gene: TRBJ2-1; CDR3nt: TGTGCCAGCAGCCCGAGATCGGGGGGAGCCAATGAGCAGTTCTTC; CDR3aa: CASSPRSGGANEQFF
d_gene: -; v_gene: TRBV19; abundance: -; j_gene: TRBJ2-1; CDR3nt: TGTGCCAGTAGGAAACAGAGCTCCTACAATGAGCAGTTCTTC; CDR3aa: CASRKQSSYNEQFF
d_gene: -; v_gene: TRBV7-3; abundance: -; j_gene: TRBJ1-1; CDR3nt: TGTGCCAGCAGCGTAAATGCCGGGGGAACAGGTAGCACTGAAGCTTTCTTT; CDR3aa: CASSVNAGGTGSTEAFF
d_gene: -; v_gene: TRBV2; abundance: -; j_gene: TRBJ1-5; CDR3nt: TGTGCCAGCAGTAACAGGGTTAATCAGCCCCAGCATTTT; CDR3aa: CASSNRVNQPQHF
d_gene: TRBD1; v_gene: TRBV11-2; abundance: few; j_gene: TRBJ2-2; CDR3nt: TGTGCCAGCAGCTTTGTACAGGGGACCGGGGAGCTGTTTTTT; CDR3aa: CASSFVQGTGELFF
d_gene: -; v_gene: TRBV5-1; abundance: few; j_gene: TRBJ1-5; CDR3nt: TGCGCCAGCAGCCGAGATAGCAATCAGCCCCAGCATTTT; CDR3aa: CASSRDSNQPQHF
d_gene: -; v_gene: TRBV11-2; abundance: -; j_gene: TRBJ1-6; CDR3nt: TGTGCCAGCAGCGGGGGCGTATCTAACTATAATTCACCCCTCCACTTT; CDR3aa: CASSGGVSNYNSPLHF
d_gene: TRBD1; v_gene: TRBV5-1; abundance: -; j_gene: TRBJ2-7; CDR3nt: TGCGCCAGCAGCGAGGGACAGGGGGCGCTAGGCTACGAGCAGTACTTC; CDR3aa: CASSEGQGALGYEQYF
d_gene: -; v_gene: TRBV3-1/TRBV3-2; abundance: few; j_gene: TRBJ2-7; CDR3nt: TGTGCCAGCAGCCAAGATTTGACTACCGAGCAGTACTTC; CDR3aa: CASSQDLTTEQYF